The 5 T cell receptor beta chains given below trace back to one sample, sequenced in a study of T cell responses to AZD1222 COVID-19 vaccine. The table came from immunoSEQ multiplex PCR; TCRdb's copy has only in-frame clones and leaves some out. Here the sample spans about 76,000 clones, more than 90% being singletons. Sequencing was performed on peripheral blood, taken on day 0 of AZD1222 vaccination. These receptors originate from an adult in good health.

The chain links TRBV7-3 to TRBJ2-2, with 8 bases that match TRBD2. The CDR3 runs 15 residues. CDR1 SGHTA and CDR2 FQGTGA come from the germline V gene. Trimming took 5 bases from V and 1 from J; bases not matched to a gene: 3. CDR3 sequence: CASSASGGNTGELFF. The DNA for the CDR3 is TGTGCCAGCAGCGCCAGCGGGGGGAACACCGGGGAGCTGTTTTTT.

In nucleotides, the CDR3 is TGTGCCAGCAGCTTCGGGCCCCAAGGAAATGAGCAGTTCTTC. Residues: CASSFGPQGNEQFF. The chain employs TRBV7-9 and TRBJ2-1; D is undetermined. Deletions cut 3 bases from V and 7 bases from J, with 13 bases between. Germline V gives CDR1 SEHNR, CDR2 FQNEAQ (reference sequence). There are 14 residues in the CDR3.

The chain joins TRBV7-8 to TRBJ2-7, with 9 bases that match TRBD1. The V segment lost 6 bases and the J segment 1 base; nucleotides outside the gene matches: 13. CDR1 is SGHVS and CDR2 is FQNEAQ in the germline V gene. CDR3 length equals 17 residues. Here the CDR3 DNA reads TGTGCCAGCAGAATAAACGCCGGGACAGGGAAGTCCTACGAGCAGTACTTC. It codes for CASRINAGTGKSYEQYF. The full variable domain, rest sourced from reference TRBV7-8 and TRBJ2-7, is GAGVSQSPRYKVAKRGQDVALRCDPISGHVSLFWYQQALGQGPEFLTYFQNEAQLDKSGLPSDRFFAERPEGSVSTLKIQRTQQEDSAVYLCASRINAGTGKSYEQYFGPGTRLTVT.

This chain connects TRBV18 to TRBJ2-2; D unresolved. This CDR3 is built from 11 residues. V shed 0 bases and J shed 7 bases, with 0 bases lying between them. CDR1 and CDR2 from the germline V gene are KGHSH and LQKENI. The CDR3 bases are TGTGCCAGCTCACCACCCGGGGAGCTGTTTTTT. This encodes CASSPPGELFF.

The CDR3 nucleotides read TGTGCCAGCAGCTCGAGGGATAAAGAGACCCAGTACTTC. It encodes CASSSRDKETQYF. This chain connects TRBV7-8 to TRBJ2-5; possibly TRBD2 for D (5 bases). Germline lookup yields CDR1 SGHVS and CDR2 FQNEAQ. The CDR3 runs to 13 residues. Trimming pared 4 bases from V and 3 bases from J, leaving 9 bases between.